The T cell receptor beta chain described here comes from a study of blood T cells in healthy people across ages. General study results and limits: The recorded TCR beta diversity per million T cells decreased in a roughly linear manner with age. CMV status of donors was unknown, possibly confounding expanded clonotype changes.

Ten or more counts support this clonotype. Its matching antigen is unknown. PCR was performed a second time for about 6 to 12 cycles using a sample-barcoded 5' primer and a J-beta primer mix. Each sample yielded at least 2.5 million CDR3-containing paired-end reads. TCRdb reanalysed the 5' RACE reads using MiXCR and keeps one entry per CDR3 protein. This table has hundreds of thousands of distinct CDR3 sequences, roughly 50% appearing once. Every donor contributed about 10 milliliters of peripheral blood by blood draw. The ends were cut back, 0 bases at V and 2 bases at J, with 15 bases in the middle. The V gene's germline CDR1 is SGHRS and CDR2 YFSETQ. The CDR3 has 16 residues.

The chain uses TRBV5-1 and TRBJ2-7; possibly TRBD1 for D (6 bases). The source material was blood. This TCR derives from a woman aged 60-75 years in good health. The CDR3 loop is CASSLGTVSRTYEQYF. The CDR3, as DNA: TGCGCCAGCAGCTTGGGGACAGTGAGTAGGACCTACGAGCAGTACTTC. The full variable domain, in which reference TRBV5-1 and TRBJ2-7 provide the parts outside the CDR3, is KAGVTQTPRYLIKTRGQQVTLSCSPISGHRSVSWYQQTPGQGLQFLFEYFSETQRNKGNFPGRFSGRQFSNSRSEMNVSTLELGDSALYLCASSLGTVSRTYEQYFGPGTRLTVT.